This TCR beta chain was obtained from a study of CD8 T cells in ankylosing spondylitis. This CDR3 is 13 amino acids long. CDR1 is DFQATT, CDR2 SNEGSKA, per germline (reference sequence). V lost 5 bases, J lost 3 bases, and 13 bases lay in between. In TCRdb, the 5' RACE reads were re-called with MiXCR into one record per CDR3 protein. The table has 200,000 to 250,000 distinct CDR3 sequences, about 10% seen once. Sequenced: blood, either unsorted or a sorted T cell fraction (not recorded which). This clonotype was sampled from a male donor with ankylosing spondylitis or in good health (not recorded which). The V gene is TRBV20-1, the J gene TRBJ1-2; D not resolved. CDR3 loop: CSARARLDYGYTF. The CDR3 DNA follows: TGCAGTGCTCGTGCCAGGCTGGACTATGGCTACACCTTC.